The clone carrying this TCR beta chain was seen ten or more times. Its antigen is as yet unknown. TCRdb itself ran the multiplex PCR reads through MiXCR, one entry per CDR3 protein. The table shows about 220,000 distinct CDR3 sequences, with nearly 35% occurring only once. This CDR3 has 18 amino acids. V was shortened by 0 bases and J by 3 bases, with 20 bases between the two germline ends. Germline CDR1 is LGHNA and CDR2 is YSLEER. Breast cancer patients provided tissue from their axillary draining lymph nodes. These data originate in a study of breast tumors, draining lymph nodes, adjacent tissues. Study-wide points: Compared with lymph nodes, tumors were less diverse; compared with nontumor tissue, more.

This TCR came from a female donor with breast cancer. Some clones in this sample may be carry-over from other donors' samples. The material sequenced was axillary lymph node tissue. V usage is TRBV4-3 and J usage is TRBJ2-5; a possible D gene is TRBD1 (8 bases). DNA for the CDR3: TGCGCCAGCAGCCAAGATGTTAGGGACAGGAGCGGGAAAGAGACCCAGTACTTC. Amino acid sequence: CASSQDVRDRSGKETQYF.